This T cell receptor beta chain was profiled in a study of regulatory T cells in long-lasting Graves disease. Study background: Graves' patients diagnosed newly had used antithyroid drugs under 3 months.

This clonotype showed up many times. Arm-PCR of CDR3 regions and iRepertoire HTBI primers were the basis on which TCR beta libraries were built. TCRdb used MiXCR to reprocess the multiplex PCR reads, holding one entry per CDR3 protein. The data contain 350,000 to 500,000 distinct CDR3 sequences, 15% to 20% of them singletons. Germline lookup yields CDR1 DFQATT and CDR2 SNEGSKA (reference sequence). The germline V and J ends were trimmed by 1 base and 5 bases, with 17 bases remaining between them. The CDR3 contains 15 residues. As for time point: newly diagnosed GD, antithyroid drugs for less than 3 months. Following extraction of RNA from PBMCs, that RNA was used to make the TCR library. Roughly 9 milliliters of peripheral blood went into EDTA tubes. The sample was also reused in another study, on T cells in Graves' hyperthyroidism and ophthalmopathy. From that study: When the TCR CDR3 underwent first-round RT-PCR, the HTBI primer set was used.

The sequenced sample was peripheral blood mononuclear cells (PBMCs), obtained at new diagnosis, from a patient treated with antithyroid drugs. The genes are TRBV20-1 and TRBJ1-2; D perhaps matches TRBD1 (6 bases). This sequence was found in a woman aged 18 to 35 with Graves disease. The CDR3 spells CSARASTQGLYGYTF. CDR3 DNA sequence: TGCAGTGCTAGAGCAAGTACACAGGGTTTATATGGCTACACCTTC.